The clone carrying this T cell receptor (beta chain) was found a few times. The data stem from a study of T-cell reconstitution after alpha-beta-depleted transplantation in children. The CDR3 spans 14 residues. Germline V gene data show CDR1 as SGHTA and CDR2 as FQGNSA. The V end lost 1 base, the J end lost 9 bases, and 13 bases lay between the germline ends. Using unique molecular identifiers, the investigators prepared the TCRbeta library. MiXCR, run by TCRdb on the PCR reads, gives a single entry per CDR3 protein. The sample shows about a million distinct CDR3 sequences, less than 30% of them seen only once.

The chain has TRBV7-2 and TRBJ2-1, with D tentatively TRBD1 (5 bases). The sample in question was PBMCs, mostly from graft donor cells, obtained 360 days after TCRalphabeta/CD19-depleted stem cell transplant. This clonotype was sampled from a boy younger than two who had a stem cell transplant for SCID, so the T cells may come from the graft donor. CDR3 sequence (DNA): TGTGCCAGCAGCTTAGATCAGGTGGGGCCTGAGCAGTTCTTC. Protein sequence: CASSLDQVGPEQFF.